The clone carrying this T cell receptor beta chain appeared once. This entry belongs to a study of identifying expanded T cells in peripheral blood. This CDR3 contains 14 residues. Germline assignment: CDR1 SGHVS and CDR2 FNYEAQ. V trimming: 2 bases; J trimming: 5 bases; junction bases outside the gene matches: 1. TCRdb's copy holds only in-frame clones and misses some; the assay was immunoSEQ multiplex PCR. The data show about 83,000 clones, 70% to 90% seen once. This clonotype originated in a person aged 18 to 75 in good health. The rearrangement uses TRBV7-6 and TRBJ2-2, with TRBD1 matching over 8 bases. The sample was blood. The CDR3 protein is CASSLTGGTGELFF. The CDR3 DNA reads TGTGCCAGCAGCTTAACAGGGGGGACCGGGGAGCTGTTTTTT.